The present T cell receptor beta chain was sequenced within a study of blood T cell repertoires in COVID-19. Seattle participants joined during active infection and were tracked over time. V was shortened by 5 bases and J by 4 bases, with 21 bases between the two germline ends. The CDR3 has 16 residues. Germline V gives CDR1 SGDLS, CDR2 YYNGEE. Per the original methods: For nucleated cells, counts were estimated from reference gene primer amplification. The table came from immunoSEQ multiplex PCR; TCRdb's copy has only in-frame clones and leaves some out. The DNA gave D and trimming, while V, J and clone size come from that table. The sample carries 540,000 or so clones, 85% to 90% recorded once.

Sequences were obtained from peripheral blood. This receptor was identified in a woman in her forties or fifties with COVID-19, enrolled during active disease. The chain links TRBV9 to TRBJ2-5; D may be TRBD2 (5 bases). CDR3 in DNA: TGTGCCAGCAGTGTGCGGGCCAGCAGCCCACTAGAGACCCAGTACTTC. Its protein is CASSVRASSPLETQYF.